Each of the 4 T cell receptor beta chains below was sequenced from the same sample in a study of CD8 T cells in ankylosing spondylitis. Study observations and caveats: It appeared that ankylosing spondylitis blood was characterized by a TCR beta motif of several highly homologous variants.

TCRdb reanalysed the 5' RACE reads using MiXCR and keeps one entry per CDR3 protein. In the table there are around 480,000 distinct CDR3 sequences, 17% of which are singletons. For these receptors, no antigen is known. Material for sequencing was blood, either unsorted or a sorted T cell fraction (not recorded which). The receptors stem from a male donor with ankylosing spondylitis.

This chain uses TRBV20-1 with TRBJ2-5; 8 nucleotides line up with TRBD2. The CDR3 extends over 15 amino acids. CDR1 is DFQATT, CDR2 SNEGSKA, per germline (reference sequence). The trim removed 2 bases at V and 4 bases at J, leaving 9 bases unmatched. The CDR3 DNA follows: TGCAGTGCTAGATCGTCGGGGACTAGTAGAGAGACCCAGTACTTC. Translated: CSARSSGTSRETQYF.

This clonotype appeared a few times. The chain combines TRBV11-3 with TRBJ2-1; 10 nucleotides align to TRBD2. CDR1 SGHNT and CDR2 YENEEA come from the germline V gene. CDR3 size: 16 residues. V lost 5 bases, J lost 0 bases, and 4 bases stayed unmatched. The CDR3 sequence: CASSNQRGGSYNEQFF. CDR3 nucleotides: TGTGCCAGCAGCAACCAGCGGGGGGGCTCCTACAATGAGCAGTTCTTC. Variable domain in full (rest from reference TRBV11-3 and TRBJ2-1): EAGVVQSPRYKIIEKKQPVAFWCNPISGHNTLYWYLQNLGQGPELLIRYENEEAVDDSQLPKDRFSAERLKGVDSTLKIQPAELGDSAVYLCASSNQRGGSYNEQFFGPGTRLTVL.

This clonotype turned up a few times. V gene TRBV6-1 combines with J gene TRBJ1-1; 10 bases are a match to TRBD1. This CDR3 contains 16 residues. Trimming removed 6 bases from V and 3 bases from J; junction bases left unmatched: 10. Germline CDR1 is MNHNS and CDR2 is SASEGT. Here the CDR3 DNA reads TGTGCCAGCAGCCCTCGTATGGACAGGGGGGACACTGAAGCTTTCTTT. This codes for CASSPRMDRGDTEAFF.

Only a few counts were recorded for this clonotype. The gene calls are TRBV4-2 and TRBJ2-3, with 12 bases matching TRBD2. V gave up 4 bases and J gave up 0 bases; unmatched junction bases: 8. The V gene's germline CDR1 is LGHNA and CDR2 YNFKEQ. The CDR3 is made up of 18 amino acids. The CDR3 loop reads CASSPETSGGTSTDTQYF. CDR3 sequence (DNA): TGTGCCAGCAGCCCGGAGACTAGCGGGGGCACTAGCACAGATACGCAGTATTTT.